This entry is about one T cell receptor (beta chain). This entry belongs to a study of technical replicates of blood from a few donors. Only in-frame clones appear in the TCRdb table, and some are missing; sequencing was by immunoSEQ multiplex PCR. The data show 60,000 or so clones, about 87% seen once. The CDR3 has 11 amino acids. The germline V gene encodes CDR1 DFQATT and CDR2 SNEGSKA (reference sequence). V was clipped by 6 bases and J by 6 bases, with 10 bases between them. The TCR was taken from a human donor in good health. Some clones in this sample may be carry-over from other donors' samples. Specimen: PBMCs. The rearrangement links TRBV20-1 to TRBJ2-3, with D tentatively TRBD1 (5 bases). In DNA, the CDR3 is TGCAGTGCGAGTCCAGGGGATACGCAGTATTTT. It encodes CSASPGDTQYF.